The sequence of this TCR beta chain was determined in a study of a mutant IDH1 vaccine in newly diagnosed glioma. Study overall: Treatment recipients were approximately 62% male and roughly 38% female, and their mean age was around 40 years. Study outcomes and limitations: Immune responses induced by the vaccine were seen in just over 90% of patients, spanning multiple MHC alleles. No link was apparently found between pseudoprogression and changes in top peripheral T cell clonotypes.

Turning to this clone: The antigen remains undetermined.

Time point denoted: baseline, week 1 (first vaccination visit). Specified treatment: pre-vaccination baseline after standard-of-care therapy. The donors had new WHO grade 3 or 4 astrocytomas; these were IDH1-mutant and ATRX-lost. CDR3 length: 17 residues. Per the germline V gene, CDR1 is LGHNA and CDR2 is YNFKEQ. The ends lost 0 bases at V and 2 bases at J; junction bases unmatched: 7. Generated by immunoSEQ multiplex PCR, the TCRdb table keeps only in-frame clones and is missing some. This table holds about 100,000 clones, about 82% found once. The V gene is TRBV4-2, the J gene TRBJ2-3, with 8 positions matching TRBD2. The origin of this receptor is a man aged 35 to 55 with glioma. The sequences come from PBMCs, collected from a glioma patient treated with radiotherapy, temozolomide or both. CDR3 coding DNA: TGTGCCAGCAGCCAAGAGCCGCGGGGGGCAAACACAGATACGCAGTATTTT. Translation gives CASSQEPRGANTDTQYF.